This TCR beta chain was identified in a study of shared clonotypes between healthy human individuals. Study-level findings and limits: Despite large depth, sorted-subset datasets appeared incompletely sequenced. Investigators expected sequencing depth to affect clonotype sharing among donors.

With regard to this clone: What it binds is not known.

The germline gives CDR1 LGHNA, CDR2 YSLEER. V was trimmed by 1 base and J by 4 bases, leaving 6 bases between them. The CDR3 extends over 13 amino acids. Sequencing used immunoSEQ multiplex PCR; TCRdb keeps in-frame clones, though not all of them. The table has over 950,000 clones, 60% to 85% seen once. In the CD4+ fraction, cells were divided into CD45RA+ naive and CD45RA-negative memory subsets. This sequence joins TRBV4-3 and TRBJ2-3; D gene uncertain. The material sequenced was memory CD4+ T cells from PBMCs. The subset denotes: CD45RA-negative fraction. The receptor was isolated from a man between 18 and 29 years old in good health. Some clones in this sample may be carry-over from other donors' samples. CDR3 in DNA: TGCGCCAGCAGCCAAGTTCGGCCAGATACGCAGTATTTT. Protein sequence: CASSQVRPDTQYF.